One sample yielded the 21 T cell receptor beta chains listed below, sequenced in a study of naive and memory T cell subsets. Two oligonucleotides, mixed equimolar, formed the beta constant-region primer covering TRBC1 and TRBC2. Nested alpha and beta constant-region primers with the SP2 primer drove four PCR rounds on ligated cDNA. TCRdb called the UMI-ligation and nested PCR reads again in MiXCR, with one record for every CDR3 protein. The sample lists tens of thousands of distinct CDR3 sequences, roughly 9.3% seen once, with 1.2% in the top ten. Sequencing was done on a sample of naive CD8+ T cells from blood. Receptor source: a human donor in good health.

The chain combines TRBV5-1 with TRBJ1-1; D not resolved. The germline CDR1 and CDR2 sequences are SGHRS and YFSETQ. The CDR3 has 15 residues. Between the trimmed V and J ends, which lost 0 bases and 0 bases, there was a span of 9 bases. The CDR3 sequence: CASSLASGLNTEAFF. The DNA for the CDR3 is TGCGCCAGCAGCTTGGCCTCTGGACTGAACACTGAAGCTTTCTTT. Full variable domain (rest looked up from reference TRBV5-1 and TRBJ1-1): KAGVTQTPRYLIKTRGQQVTLSCSPISGHRSVSWYQQTPGQGLQFLFEYFSETQRNKGNFPGRFSGRQFSNSRSEMNVSTLELGDSALYLCASSLASGLNTEAFFGQGTRLTVV.

The V and J genes are TRBV2 and TRBJ2-1, with 9 bases aligning to TRBD1. CDR1 is SNHLY and CDR2 is FYNNEI in the germline V gene. This CDR3 is 15 amino acids long. V shed 8 bases and J 4 bases; nucleotides not matched to a gene: 9. The CDR3 DNA sequence: TGTGCCAGCCCCAGGGGACAGGGCGAGTACAATGAGCAGTTCTTC. Amino acids: CASPRGQGEYNEQFF.

This clonotype appeared many times. V is TRBV27 and J is TRBJ2-7, with 8 bases identical to TRBD1. Germline V lookup: CDR1 MNHEY, CDR2 SMNVEV (reference sequence). The CDR3 has 16 amino acids. Trimming cost V 2 bases and J 3 bases; bases outside gene matches: 9. The CDR3 sequence is CASSLSVADRVYEQYF. CDR3 coding DNA: TGTGCCAGCAGTTTAAGTGTAGCGGACAGGGTCTACGAGCAGTACTTC.

Only a few counts were recorded for this clonotype. The CDR3 does not end in the conserved phenylalanine or tryptophan, so this is likely a read error. Because the CDR3's place on the DNA is in doubt, the DNA is left out and the CDR3 is given as listed by TCRdb. The J gene is TRBJ2-5, the V gene TRBV7-2; the table's D call of TRBD1 was not tested on the DNA. Germline V lookup: CDR1 SGHTA, CDR2 FQGNSA. The CDR3 spans 9 amino acids, including both terminal residues. This chain's CDR3 is CASSPGERL.

The V and J genes are TRBV7-9 and TRBJ2-3, with 8 bases identical to TRBD1. With 5 bases clipped from V and 2 bases from J, the junction kept 6 bases outside the gene matches. This CDR3 is built from 15 residues. In germline, CDR1 is SEHNR, CDR2 FQNEAQ (reference sequence). The CDR3 sequence is CASSRPGQDTDTQYF. CDR3 coding DNA: TGTGCCAGCAGCCGTCCGGGACAGGACACAGATACGCAGTATTTT.

This clonotype has more than one count but fewer than ten. This chain links TRBV12-5 with TRBJ2-2, with a possible D match to TRBD1 (6 bases). CDR1 is LGHNT and CDR2 is FRNRAP in the germline V gene. There are 13 residues in the CDR3. The germline V and J ends were trimmed by 5 bases and 7 bases, with 11 bases remaining between them. CDR3 in amino acids: CASGDRPGGELFF. DNA of the CDR3: TGTGCTAGTGGTGACAGGCCGGGCGGGGAGCTGTTTTTT.

In this sample, this clonotype turned up a few times. This chain joins TRBV6-2 or TRBV6-3 and TRBJ2-1; D is unclear. V was trimmed by 0 bases and J by 0 bases, leaving 24 bases between them. CDR1 is MNHEY, CDR2 SVGEGT, per germline. The CDR3 has 21 residues. CDR3 protein: CASSYSKSHGGTLGSYNEQFF. The CDR3 DNA reads as TGTGCCAGCAGTTACTCGAAATCGCACGGCGGAACCCTCGGCTCCTACAATGAGCAGTTCTTC.

The chain has TRBV6-5 and TRBJ2-7; D is undetermined. This CDR3 comprises 14 residues. CDR1 and CDR2 from the germline V gene are MNHEY and SVGAGI. V lost 2 bases and J 0 bases, leaving 8 bases between the germline ends. DNA for the CDR3: TGTGCCAGCAGTTACGCGCGGTCCTCCTACGAGCAGTACTTC. This codes for CASSYARSSYEQYF.

The gene calls are TRBV29-1 and TRBJ2-7, with 8 bases identical to TRBD1. Unmatched junction bases numbered 8, after V lost 6 bases and J lost 4 bases. This CDR3 is built from 13 residues. Germline-derived CDR1 and CDR2 are SQVTM and ANQGSEA. The CDR3 sequence is CSVTGTGVYEQYF. The CDR3 coding sequence is TGCAGCGTAACCGGGACAGGCGTATACGAGCAGTACTTC.

With respect to this clonotype: A read error is possible here, since a much larger clone lies one base away. This chain links TRBV12-3 or TRBV12-4 with TRBJ2-1, with D possibly TRBD1 on 6 matching bases. The length of the CDR3 is 13 residues. The germline V and J ends were trimmed by 6 bases and 10 bases, with 16 bases remaining between them. The CDR3 DNA reads TGTGCCAGCAGGTTTGGACAGACAGAAGAGCAGTTCTTC. Translating gives CASRFGQTEEQFF.

This clonotype was detected a few times. The chain joins TRBV12-3 or TRBV12-4 to TRBJ1-4; unclear D gene. The V end was cut by 3 bases, the J end by 4 bases, with 9 bases between. This CDR3 is built from 14 residues. DNA for the CDR3: TGTGCCAGCAGTTTTAAAGCTAATAATGAAAAACTGTTTTTT. This translates into CASSFKANNEKLFF.

The gene calls are TRBV14 and TRBJ2-1; 7 bases align to TRBD1. Germline values: CDR1 SGHDN, CDR2 FVKESK. CDR3 size: 13 residues. V was clipped by 2 bases and J by 12 bases; unmatched bases: 7. The CDR3 nucleotides are TGTGCCAGCAGCCAATGGGTTACAGGGGTGCAGTTCTTC. It codes for CASSQWVTGVQFF.

This clonotype was counted a few times. The V gene is TRBV4-1, the J gene TRBJ1-6; 8 nucleotides line up with TRBD1. This CDR3 is built from 15 residues. V trimming: 0 bases; J trimming: 9 bases; junction bases outside the gene matches: 4. Germline V gives CDR1 MGHRA, CDR2 YSYEKL. CDR3 nucleotides: TGCGCCAGCAGCCAAGATCCCGACAGGGGTTCACCCCTCCACTTT. Protein product: CASSQDPDRGSPLHF.

This clonotype was observed at least ten times. V gene TRBV6-2 or TRBV6-3 combines with J gene TRBJ1-1, with D possibly matching TRBD1 (6 bases). The germline V gene encodes CDR1 MNHEY and CDR2 SVGEGT. The CDR3 sequence is 16 residues long. V lost 2 bases, J lost 0 bases, and 13 bases lay in between. CDR3 nucleotide sequence: TGTGCCAGCAGTTACGACTCGACAGGCATGAACACTGAAGCTTTCTTT. Amino acid sequence: CASSYDSTGMNTEAFF.

This clonotype was observed a handful of times. The chain recombines TRBV7-9 with TRBJ2-1, with D perhaps matching TRBD1 (6 bases). CDR1 SEHNR and CDR2 FQNEAQ come from the germline V gene (reference sequence). The V gene lost 2 bases and the J gene lost 5 bases, with 16 bases spanning the gap. The CDR3 loop spans 16 amino acids. CDR3 protein: CASSLRLGTQHNEQFF. The CDR3, as DNA: TGTGCCAGCAGCTTACGTCTCGGGACACAGCACAATGAGCAGTTCTTC.

The chain is built from TRBV10-3 and TRBJ1-1; tentative D call: TRBD1 (6 bases). The CDR3 runs 12 residues. V was trimmed by 0 bases and J by 12 bases, leaving 11 bases between them. Germline V gene sequence: CDR1 ENHRY, CDR2 SYGVKD. The CDR3 protein is CAISESGGQTFF. The DNA of the CDR3 is TGTGCCATCAGTGAGTCGGGCGGACAGACTTTCTTT.

The V and J genes are TRBV30 and TRBJ2-7, with D possibly TRBD2 on 6 matching bases. Germline V gene data show CDR1 as GTSNPN and CDR2 as SVGIG (reference sequence). The ends were cut back, 0 bases at V and 0 bases at J, with 18 bases in the middle. There are 17 residues in the CDR3. CDR3: CAWSVPGTFKSSYEQYF. Written as DNA, the CDR3 is TGTGCCTGGAGTGTGCCCGGGACTTTCAAAAGCTCCTACGAGCAGTACTTC.

The rearrangement links TRBV29-1 to TRBJ2-1; D gene unclear. V shed 4 bases and J shed 8 bases, with 9 bases lying between them. Per germline, CDR1 SQVTM and CDR2 ANQGSEA. The CDR3 totals 11 residues. In DNA, the CDR3 is TGCAGCGTTGCGCGTGACCATGAGCAGTTCTTC. This sequence encodes CSVARDHEQFF.

This clonotype came up a few times. The chain recombines TRBV7-6 with TRBJ2-2; TRBD1 matches 10 bases. Germline V gene data show CDR1 as SGHVS and CDR2 as FNYEAQ. This CDR3 contains 15 residues. The ends lost 6 bases at V and 4 bases at J; junction bases unmatched: 5. As DNA, the CDR3 is TGTGCCAGCAGGGGGGACAGGGGACGCACCGGGGAGCTGTTTTTT. Amino acid sequence: CASRGDRGRTGELFF.

Many counts were recorded for this clonotype. The chain recombines TRBV5-6 with TRBJ2-7, with TRBD2 identical over 7 bases. Germline V gene sequence: CDR1 SGHDT, CDR2 YYEEEE. V was pared by 3 bases and J by 1 base, with 7 bases of the junction left unmatched. This CDR3 contains 15 residues. The CDR3 DNA reads TGTGCCAGCAGCTACGGGGGAGGGCCGTCCTACGAGCAGTACTTC. It is translated as CASSYGGGPSYEQYF.

The chain carries TRBV11-2 and TRBJ2-7; the match to TRBD2 covers 7 bases. The length of the CDR3 is 19 residues. Germline loops: CDR1 SGHAT, CDR2 FQNNGV. Losses at the gene ends were 0 bases for V and 4 bases for J; bases not matched to a gene: 18. CDR3 residues: CASSLDISRRPGGLYEQYF. The DNA of the CDR3 is TGTGCCAGCAGCTTAGATATTTCCCGGCGGCCGGGAGGTCTATACGAGCAGTACTTC.